A single sample is the source of the 23 T cell receptor beta chains below, sequenced in a study of blood T cell repertoires in COVID-19. Repertoires were generated with immunoSEQ multiplex PCR, while TCRdb's copy carries only in-frame clones and drops some. The table records hundreds of thousands of clones, about nine tenths of them present only once. Sequenced sample: peripheral blood. These receptors all stem from a woman aged 60-75 years who had recovered from COVID-19.

The V gene is TRBV11-2, the J gene TRBJ1-2, with unresolved D. Trimming removed 1 base at V and 4 bases at J, with 4 bases between. The germline V gene has CDR1 SGHAT and CDR2 FQNNGV. The CDR3 extends over 12 amino acids. CDR3 sequence (DNA): TGTGCCAGCAGCTTAGGACTCTATGGCTACACCTTC. Its translation is CASSLGLYGYTF.

This chain joins TRBV7-9 and TRBJ2-7; D perhaps matches TRBD1 (6 bases). Germline assignment: CDR1 SEHNR and CDR2 FQNEAQ (reference sequence). This CDR3 is 15 amino acids long. The ends were cut back, 2 bases at V and 6 bases at J, with 17 bases in the middle. Here the CDR3 reads CASSLKVGASGEQYF. In DNA form, the CDR3 reads TGTGCCAGCAGCTTAAAGGTGGGGGCCTCCGGCGAGCAGTACTTC.

The CDR3 DNA is TGTGCCAGCAGCCAAGAAGTGGCCAGGGACTCCTACAATGAGCAGTTCTTC. Protein: CASSQEVARDSYNEQFF. The V call is TRBV3-1 (or the pseudogene TRBV3-2), the J call TRBJ2-1, with a weak D call TRBD1 (5 bases). Looked up from germline, CDR1 is LGHDT and CDR2 is YNNKEL (reference sequence). Trimming pared 0 bases from V and 0 bases from J, leaving 12 bases between. The CDR3 sequence is 17 residues long.

V is TRBV6-2 or TRBV6-3 and J is TRBJ1-1; D may be TRBD1 (6 bases). Looked up from germline, CDR1 is MNHEY and CDR2 is SVGEGT. Trimming removed 3 bases from V and 6 bases from J, with 11 bases in between. The CDR3 runs 13 residues. This CDR3 reads CASSYPRGSEAFF. CDR3 coding DNA: TGTGCCAGCAGTTATCCTAGGGGGTCTGAAGCTTTCTTT.

The V call is TRBV9, the J call TRBJ2-1, with 11 nucleotides matching TRBD2. V trimming: 0 bases; J trimming: 2 bases; junction bases outside the gene matches: 13. CDR1 and CDR2 (germline): SGDLS, YYNGEE. This CDR3 contains 20 residues. The DNA of the CDR3 is TGTGCCAGCAGCGTAGCCCCCCTGGCTAGCGGGGGGTTCGCCTACAATGAGCAGTTCTTC. Amino acids: CASSVAPLASGGFAYNEQFF.

The V gene is TRBV7-2, the J gene TRBJ2-7; 8 bases are shared with TRBD1. The germline gives CDR1 SGHTA, CDR2 FQGNSA. The V and J ends lost 5 bases and 4 bases, in that order; junction bases with no gene match: 7. This CDR3 region has 14 residues. CDR3 amino acids: CASSLRTGMYEQYF. In DNA, the CDR3 is TGTGCCAGCAGCCTACGGACAGGGATGTACGAGCAGTACTTC.

The CDR3 is CASSQEWERVFF. CDR3 in DNA: TGTGCCAGCAGCCAAGAATGGGAGAGGGTGTTTTTT. This chain joins TRBV3-1 (or the pseudogene TRBV3-2) and TRBJ1-4; D remains ambiguous. CDR1 and CDR2 from the germline V gene are LGHDT and YNNKEL (reference sequence). This CDR3 is 12 amino acids long. Trimming shortened V by 0 bases and J by 15 bases, and 11 bases separated the two germline ends.

The rearrangement links TRBV6-1 to TRBJ2-7, with D possibly being TRBD1 (5 bases). The V and J ends lost 1 base and 3 bases respectively, with 10 bases between them. The CDR3 is made up of 14 amino acids. Germline V gene sequence: CDR1 MNHNS, CDR2 SASEGT. The CDR3 nucleotides read TGTGCCAGCAGTGAAGGGACAATTGGCTACGAGCAGTACTTC. The encoded protein is CASSEGTIGYEQYF.

The CDR3 reads CASSPVRGGRYNEQFF. The DNA for the CDR3 is TGTGCCAGCAGCCCTGTTCGGGGAGGCAGATACAATGAGCAGTTCTTC. The V gene is TRBV11-2, the J gene TRBJ2-1; the D gene is possibly TRBD2 (6 bases). The CDR3 contains 16 residues. Germline V lookup: CDR1 SGHAT, CDR2 FQNNGV. Trimming cost V 5 bases and J 4 bases, with 18 bases left between them.

With respect to this clone: Compared with germline, one end of the junction differs, possibly owing to a read error. The V and J genes are TRBV6-2 or TRBV6-3 and TRBJ1-5; 7 bases fit TRBD1. The germline V gene has CDR1 MNHEY and CDR2 SVGEGT. The CDR3 runs to 15 residues. This CDR3 reads CASSYPRQGYQTQHF. The CDR3 nucleotides are TGTGCCAGCAGTTACCCCAGACAGGGTTATCAGACCCAGCATTTT.

The chain employs TRBV9 and TRBJ1-1; no definite D call. This CDR3 comprises 14 residues. V lost 0 bases, J lost 1 base, and 7 bases lay in between. CDR1 is SGDLS and CDR2 is YYNGEE in the germline V gene. The CDR3 DNA sequence: TGTGCCAGCAGCGTAGTAGCGGGGAACACTGAAGCTTTCTTT. Its translation: CASSVVAGNTEAFF.

The chain employs TRBV5-1 and TRBJ2-7; possible D gene TRBD1, 6 bases. In germline, CDR1 is SGHRS, CDR2 YFSETQ. Trimming removed 4 bases at V and 5 bases at J, with 10 bases between. The CDR3 contains 12 residues. The CDR3, as DNA: TGCGCCAGCAGCCTAGGGGGAGACGAGCAGTACTTC. Translating gives CASSLGGDEQYF.

This clone turned up a few times. The V and J genes are TRBV5-1 and TRBJ2-7, with 9 bases aligning to TRBD2. The CDR3 runs to 16 residues. V shed 2 bases, J shed 0 bases, and the junction held 6 bases outside the gene matches. CDR1 is SGHRS and CDR2 is YFSETQ in the germline V gene. CDR3 in amino acids: CASSFSGGGSSYEQYF. CDR3 sequence (DNA): TGCGCCAGCAGCTTTAGCGGGGGAGGAAGCTCCTACGAGCAGTACTTC.

The V and J genes are TRBV28 and TRBJ2-5, with TRBD1 as a possible D gene (5 bases). The CDR3 contains 14 residues. The V end was cut by 4 bases, the J end by 2 bases, with 11 bases between. Looked up from germline, CDR1 is MDHEN and CDR2 is SYDVKM. The CDR3 coding sequence is TGTGCCAGCAGTTACTTGACAGTACAAGAGACCCAGTACTTC. This translates into CASSYLTVQETQYF.

The chain employs TRBV30 and TRBJ2-1; 12 bases fit TRBD2. This CDR3 has 17 amino acids. The V gene end was trimmed by 3 bases and the J gene end by 0 bases; junction bases not matched to a gene: 6. Per the germline V gene, CDR1 is GTSNPN and CDR2 is SVGIG (reference sequence). CDR3 residues: CAWRVASGGGSYNEQFF. The CDR3 DNA follows: TGTGCCTGGAGGGTGGCTAGCGGGGGGGGCTCCTACAATGAGCAGTTCTTC.

This clone was recorded only once. The chain links TRBV28 to TRBJ2-7; 8 nucleotides line up with TRBD2. The CDR3 has 15 residues. The V and J ends lost 6 bases and 0 bases, in that order; junction bases with no gene match: 7. Germline CDR1 reads MDHEN; CDR2 reads SYDVKM. The CDR3 sequence: CASSPRGGASYEQYF. As DNA, the CDR3 is TGTGCCAGCAGCCCTCGGGGGGGTGCCTCCTACGAGCAGTACTTC.

V is TRBV9 and J is TRBJ2-7, with D possibly being TRBD1 (6 bases). Germline V lookup: CDR1 SGDLS, CDR2 YYNGEE. The CDR3 totals 16 residues. V dropped 3 bases and J dropped 7 bases, with 23 bases sitting between them. The CDR3 protein is CASSDQGTSNSREQYF. The CDR3 DNA reads as TGTGCCAGCAGCGACCAGGGGACATCAAATTCTCGGGAGCAGTACTTC.

This chain connects TRBV19 to TRBJ2-2; tentatively, D is TRBD1 (5 bases). The germline gives CDR1 LNHDA, CDR2 SQIVND (reference sequence). Trimming took off 9 bases at V and 5 bases at J, with 7 bases between the two ends. This CDR3 is built from 11 residues. In nucleotides, the CDR3 is TGTGCCAGCCAGGGAACCGGGGAGCTGTTTTTT. Amino acid sequence: CASQGTGELFF.

The J gene is TRBJ2-7, the V gene TRBV28; the D gene is possibly TRBD1 (6 bases). Germline V CDR1 and CDR2: MDHEN, SYDVKM. The CDR3 runs to 13 residues. V lost 6 bases to trimming and J lost 5 bases, with 14 bases between them. As DNA, the CDR3 is TGTGCCAGCAGCGTGCAGGGGCGGGACGAGCAGTACTTC. Translated: CASSVQGRDEQYF.

This clone was detected only once. The chain is built from TRBV6-1 and TRBJ2-2, with D maybe TRBD2 (5 bases). Trimming removed 7 bases from V and 6 bases from J, with 15 bases in between. This CDR3 spans 14 amino acids. Germline CDR1 and CDR2: MNHNS and SASEGT. CDR3 protein: CASILRTGAGELFF. The CDR3 DNA reads as TGTGCCAGCATCCTCAGGACTGGGGCCGGGGAGCTGTTTTTT.

V usage is TRBV6-4 and J usage is TRBJ2-3; 8 bases are shared with TRBD2. V lost 4 bases to trimming and J lost 2 bases; unmatched junction nucleotides: 2. The CDR3 has 14 amino acids. Germline V gene sequence: CDR1 MRHNA, CDR2 SNTAGT. CDR3 nucleotides: TGTGCCAGCAGTGCGGGACTAGACACAGATACGCAGTATTTT. Encoded protein: CASSAGLDTDTQYF.

This chain links TRBV10-3 with TRBJ2-3; D possibly corresponds to TRBD1 (6 bases). Trimming removed 8 bases at V and 4 bases at J, with 13 bases between. The CDR3 contains 13 residues. Germline V lookup: CDR1 ENHRY, CDR2 SYGVKD. The CDR3 is CAIGQRGSDTQYF. The CDR3 DNA reads TGTGCCATCGGTCAAAGGGGGTCAGATACGCAGTATTTT.

This chain uses TRBV5-8 with TRBJ1-6; D unclear. V was pared by 1 base and J by 3 bases, with 14 bases between. The CDR3 length is 17 residues. CDR1 and CDR2 from the germline V gene are SGHTS and YDEGEE. The CDR3 sequence is CASSLTFQRNYNSPLHF. As DNA, the CDR3 is TGTGCCAGCAGCTTGACGTTCCAGAGGAACTATAATTCACCCCTCCACTTT.